Below are 23 T cell receptor beta chains sequenced from a single sample in a study of cytomegalovirus exposure and HLA in healthy donors. 60 Vbeta and 13 Jbeta primers were used in PCR. The method was immunoSEQ multiplex PCR; TCRdb's version includes in-frame clones alone and lacks a portion of them. The data show fewer than 250,000 clones, roughly four fifths seen once. The specimen was PBMCs. The receptors here all came from a woman in her twenties or thirties in good health and CMV-seropositive.

This clone has only a few counts. The CDR3, as DNA: TGTGCCAGCAGTTCCCCAGTTGGGGCGGCCTACGAGCAGTACTTC. Translating it yields CASSSPVGAAYEQYF. The chain uses TRBV28 and TRBJ2-7; possible D gene TRBD1, 5 bases. Germline CDR1 is MDHEN and CDR2 is SYDVKM. There are 15 residues in the CDR3. The V end was cut by 4 bases, the J end by 2 bases, with 15 bases between.

V gene TRBV14 combines with J gene TRBJ2-7, with a tentative D call TRBD1 (5 bases). The germline CDR1 and CDR2 sequences are SGHDN and FVKESK. The CDR3 spans 13 residues. Trimming stripped 4 bases from V and 2 bases from J, with 9 bases between. The CDR3 loop is CASSLGATYEQYF. The CDR3, as DNA: TGTGCCAGCAGCCTTGGGGCAACCTACGAGCAGTACTTC.

V usage is TRBV6-1 and J usage is TRBJ2-7; D uncertain. Germline-derived CDR1 and CDR2 are MNHNS and SASEGT. V gave up 2 bases and J gave up 0 bases, with 5 bases separating them. The CDR3 is 13 residues long. Here the CDR3 reads CASSETVSYEQYF. The CDR3 region has the DNA TGTGCCAGCAGTGAAACGGTCTCCTACGAGCAGTACTTC.

A few counts support this clone. This rearrangement joins TRBV6-1 to TRBJ1-5; D is unresolved. The length of the CDR3 is 13 residues. Germline CDR1 reads MNHNS; CDR2 reads SASEGT. V was cut by 6 bases and J by 0 bases, with 6 bases left in between. The CDR3 sequence: CASRYNSNQPQHF. In nucleotides, the CDR3 is TGTGCCAGCAGGTATAATAGCAATCAGCCCCAGCATTTT.

The chain employs TRBV5-1 and TRBJ2-6, with D perhaps TRBD1 (6 bases). Germline values: CDR1 SGHRS, CDR2 YFSETQ. Trimming took off 3 bases at V and 1 base at J, with 8 bases between the two ends. The CDR3 totals 15 residues. CDR3 bases: TGCGCCAGCAGCTGGACAGCTTCTGGGGCCAACGTCCTGACTTTC. This gives the protein CASSWTASGANVLTF.

The chain joins TRBV13 to TRBJ2-2, with no clear D. CDR1 is PRHDT, CDR2 FYEKMQ, per germline (reference sequence). V was trimmed by 2 bases and J by 5 bases, leaving 6 bases between them. CDR3 length equals 13 residues. CDR3 bases: TGTGCCAGCAGCTTACAACTGACCGGGGAGCTGTTTTTT. It translates to CASSLQLTGELFF.

This rearrangement joins TRBV27 to TRBJ2-7; 12 bases line up with TRBD2. Germline V gives CDR1 MNHEY, CDR2 SMNVEV (reference sequence). The trim removed 3 bases at V and 2 bases at J, leaving 8 bases unmatched. The CDR3 consists of 17 residues. The CDR3 loop is CASSFRLAGGKTYEQYF. As DNA, the CDR3 is TGTGCCAGCAGTTTTCGCCTAGCGGGAGGGAAAACCTACGAGCAGTACTTC.

This clone was picked up a small number of times. This chain connects TRBV29-1 to TRBJ2-3; D is perhaps TRBD1 (6 bases). CDR1 SQVTM and CDR2 ANQGSEA come from the germline V gene. The CDR3 loop spans 15 amino acids. V was shortened by 6 bases and J by 3 bases, with 19 bases between the two germline ends. CDR3 bases: TGCAGCGTCTTTAAAAAACAGGGTGGGACAGATACGCAGTATTTT. As protein: CSVFKKQGGTDTQYF.

V gene TRBV6-1 combines with J gene TRBJ1-5; 10 positions agree with TRBD1. Germline V CDR1 and CDR2: MNHNS, SASEGT. This CDR3 has 16 residues. V lost 3 bases and J lost 7; bases outside the gene matches: 9. The CDR3 region has the DNA TGTGCCAGCAGTGACCGGACAGGGGGTTTAGGCCAGCCCCAGCATTTT. Translating it yields CASSDRTGGLGQPQHF.

V is TRBV28 and J is TRBJ2-7; D might be TRBD2 (6 bases). This CDR3 is 15 amino acids long. CDR1 is MDHEN, CDR2 SYDVKM, per germline. V lost 8 bases, J lost 0 bases, and 17 bases lay in between. CDR3 region: CASLRRGTASYEQYF. The CDR3 DNA sequence: TGTGCCAGCCTCAGGCGCGGGACTGCCTCCTACGAGCAGTACTTC.

The V and J genes are TRBV4-1 and TRBJ2-1, with 14 nucleotides matching TRBD2. The CDR3 runs to 16 residues. Losses at the gene ends were 1 base for V and 7 bases for J; bases not matched to a gene: 3. The germline V gene encodes CDR1 MGHRA and CDR2 YSYEKL. CDR3 loop: CASSQGLAGGLNEQFF. Written as DNA, the CDR3 is TGCGCCAGCAGCCAAGGACTAGCGGGAGGGTTAAATGAGCAGTTCTTC.

The chain carries TRBV28 and TRBJ2-7; D is perhaps TRBD2 (5 bases). The CDR3 runs 13 residues. The germline CDR1 and CDR2 sequences are MDHEN and SYDVKM. V was pared by 5 bases and J by 3 bases, with 11 bases between. The CDR3 nucleotides read TGTGCCAGCAGTCTGGACGGGGTCTACGAGCAGTACTTC. This gives the protein CASSLDGVYEQYF.

The chain employs TRBV9 and TRBJ2-3, with D possibly TRBD2 on 6 matching bases. The germline CDR1 and CDR2 sequences are SGDLS and YYNGEE. With 0 bases removed from V and 2 bases from J, the gap between germline ends came to 13 bases. This CDR3 spans 16 amino acids. CDR3 bases: TGTGCCAGCAGCGTAGGGGGGAGCGGGCCCACAGATACGCAGTATTTT. This gives the protein CASSVGGSGPTDTQYF.

This chain uses TRBV4-1 with TRBJ2-7; no clear D. V gave up 1 base and J gave up 1 base, with 8 bases separating them. The CDR3 is 14 amino acids. CDR1 and CDR2 from the germline V gene are MGHRA and YSYEKL. CDR3 bases: TGCGCCAGCAGCCAAGTTGCGGCTTCCTACGAGCAGTACTTC. This encodes CASSQVAASYEQYF.

This clone was detected only a few times. The chain couples TRBV6-1 to TRBJ2-5; 9 nucleotides match TRBD2. Germline lookup yields CDR1 MNHNS and CDR2 SASEGT. V shed 0 bases and J 3 bases; nucleotides not matched to a gene: 5. CDR3 length: 16 amino acids. The CDR3 loop reads CASSEALAGIKETQYF. The CDR3 nucleotides read TGTGCCAGCAGTGAAGCGCTAGCGGGAATCAAAGAGACCCAGTACTTC.

The chain joins TRBV6-5 to TRBJ1-1; 9 bases match TRBD1. This CDR3 has 13 residues. V lost 7 bases and J lost 11; bases outside the gene matches: 11. Germline V gene data show CDR1 as MNHEY and CDR2 as SVGAGI. CDR3 DNA sequence: TGTGCCAGCACCTCCCCGGGACAGGGAAGGGCTTTCTTT. Protein: CASTSPGQGRAFF.

The chain recombines TRBV28 with TRBJ1-6, with a possible D match to TRBD1 (6 bases). V was clipped by 5 bases and J by 8 bases, with 16 bases between them. This CDR3 has 15 amino acids. Looked up from germline, CDR1 is MDHEN and CDR2 is SYDVKM. The CDR3 nucleotides read TGTGCCAGCAGTAACAGTGACAGGTTGTATTCACCCCTCCACTTT. This sequence encodes CASSNSDRLYSPLHF.

This clone was detected only once. This chain links TRBV29-1 with TRBJ2-7; TRBD2 might be the D (7 bases). The CDR3 runs 14 residues. Trimming pared 6 bases from V and 0 bases from J, leaving 15 bases between. The germline V gene has CDR1 SQVTM and CDR2 ANQGSEA. The DNA of the CDR3 is TGCAGCGTCGACGCGGGGGCTAGCTCCTACGAGCAGTACTTC. Its translation: CSVDAGASSYEQYF.

CDR3 sequence: CASTRGSSSGANVLTF. Written as DNA, the CDR3 is TGTGCCAGTACACGGGGTAGTAGCTCTGGGGCCAACGTCCTGACTTTC. The genes are TRBV28 and TRBJ2-6; a weak D match, TRBD2 (5 bases). From germline, CDR1 is MDHEN and CDR2 SYDVKM. The CDR3 covers 16 residues. V gave up 9 bases and J gave up 0 bases, with 15 bases separating them. The full variable domain, with the rest looked up from reference TRBV28 and TRBJ2-6, is DVKVTQSSRYLVKRTGEKVFLECVQDMDHENMFWYRQDPGLGLRLIYFSYDVKMKEKGDIPEGYSVSREKKERFSLILESASTNQTSMYLCASTRGSSSGANVLTFGAGSRLTVL.

The rearrangement links TRBV7-9 to TRBJ2-7; a weak D match, TRBD2 (6 bases). Trimming took off 3 bases at V and 3 bases at J, with 15 bases between the two ends. This CDR3 has 15 amino acids. Germline loops: CDR1 SEHNR, CDR2 FQNEAQ (reference sequence). CDR3 coding DNA: TGTGCCAGCAGCTTCATTGCGGGAAAAGGCTACGAGCAGTACTTC. It translates to CASSFIAGKGYEQYF.

This clone was counted at least ten times. This sequence joins TRBV27 and TRBJ1-5; perhaps TRBD1 as D (5 bases). Trimming removed 11 bases at V and 5 bases at J, with 19 bases between. CDR3 length equals 14 residues. The germline V gene has CDR1 MNHEY and CDR2 SMNVEV (reference sequence). The CDR3 sequence: CACGGEGMDQPQHF. Written as DNA, the CDR3 is TGTGCCTGTGGGGGGGAGGGCATGGATCAGCCCCAGCATTTT.

The J gene is TRBJ2-2, the V gene TRBV19, with D maybe TRBD1 (6 bases). This CDR3 has 14 amino acids. CDR1 is LNHDA, CDR2 SQIVND, per germline (reference sequence). V lost 7 bases and J 7 bases, leaving 16 bases between the germline ends. The CDR3 sequence is CASTHKAGVGELFF. In nucleotides, the CDR3 is TGTGCCAGTACCCATAAGGCAGGGGTCGGGGAGCTGTTTTTT.

This clone was seen only once. This sequence joins TRBV11-2 and TRBJ2-7, with D unclear. V shed 2 bases and J shed 3 bases, with 8 bases lying between them. Germline V CDR1 and CDR2: SGHAT, FQNNGV. This CDR3 has 13 amino acids. CDR3 sequence: CASSLRGNYEQYF. CDR3 DNA sequence: TGTGCCAGCAGCTTACGCGGTAACTACGAGCAGTACTTC.